Listed here are 2 T cell receptor beta chains from one sample, sequenced in a study of T cell responses to AZD1222 COVID-19 vaccine. Sequencing used immunoSEQ multiplex PCR; TCRdb keeps in-frame clones, though not all of them. Here the sample spans about 140,000 clones, roughly 90% being singletons. Here the sequenced sample was peripheral blood, taken on day 0 of AZD1222 vaccination. Receptors originate from an adult in good health.

This rearrangement joins TRBV4-2 to TRBJ2-2; TRBD2 might be the D (6 bases). In germline, CDR1 is LGHNA, CDR2 YNFKEQ. The CDR3 sequence is 14 residues long. V shed 5 bases and J shed 4 bases, with 11 bases lying between them. This chain's CDR3 is CASSRRESTGELFF. The DNA of the CDR3 is TGTGCCAGCAGCAGACGGGAGAGCACCGGGGAGCTGTTTTTT.

This clone showed up just a few times. The J gene is TRBJ1-2, the V gene TRBV10-3, with D perhaps matching TRBD1 (6 bases). The germline V and J ends were trimmed by 3 bases and 4 bases, with 18 bases remaining between them. The CDR3 has 16 residues. Per germline, CDR1 ENHRY and CDR2 SYGVKD. CDR3 sequence: CAISEEWRTVIYGYTF. The CDR3 nucleotides read TGTGCCATCAGTGAAGAATGGAGGACAGTTATCTATGGCTACACCTTC.